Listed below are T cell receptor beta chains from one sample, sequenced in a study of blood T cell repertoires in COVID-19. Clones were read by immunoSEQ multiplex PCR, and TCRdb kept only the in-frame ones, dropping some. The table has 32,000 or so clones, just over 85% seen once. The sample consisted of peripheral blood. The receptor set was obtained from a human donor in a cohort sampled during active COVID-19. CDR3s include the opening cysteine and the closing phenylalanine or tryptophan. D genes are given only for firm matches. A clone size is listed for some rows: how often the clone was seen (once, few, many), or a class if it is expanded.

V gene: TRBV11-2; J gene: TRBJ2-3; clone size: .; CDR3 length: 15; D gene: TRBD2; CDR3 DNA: TGTGCCAGCAGCCCTACTAGCGGAAGCACAGATACGCAGTATTTT; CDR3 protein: CASSPTSGSTDTQYF
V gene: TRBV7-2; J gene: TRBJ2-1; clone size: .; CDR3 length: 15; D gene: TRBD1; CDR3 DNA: TGTGCCAGCAGCTTTGGACAGGGGGAATACAATGAGCAGTTCTTC; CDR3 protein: CASSFGQGEYNEQFF
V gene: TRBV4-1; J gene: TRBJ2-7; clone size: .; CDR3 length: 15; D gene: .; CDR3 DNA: TGCGCCAGCAGCCAAGGGGGGCCAGGGGTGTACGAGCAGTACTTC; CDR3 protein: CASSQGGPGVYEQYF
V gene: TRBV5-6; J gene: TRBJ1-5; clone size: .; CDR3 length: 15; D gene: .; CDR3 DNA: TGTGCCAGCAGCTTGGGTTCTCTAGGCAATCAGCCCCAGCATTTT; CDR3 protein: CASSLGSLGNQPQHF
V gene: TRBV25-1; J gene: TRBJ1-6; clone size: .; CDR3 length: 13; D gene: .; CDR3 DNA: TGTGCCAGCAGGAGGACAGATAAGTCACCCCTCCACTTT; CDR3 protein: CASRRTDKSPLHF
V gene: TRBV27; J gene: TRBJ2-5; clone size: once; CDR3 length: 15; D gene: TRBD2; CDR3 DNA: TGTGCCAGCAGTAATAGCGGGGGGGGGCAAGAGACCCAGTACTTC; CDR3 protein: CASSNSGGGQETQYF
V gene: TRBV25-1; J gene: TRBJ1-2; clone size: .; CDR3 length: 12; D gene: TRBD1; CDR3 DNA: TGTGCCAGCAGGACAGGGGGCTGGGGCTACACCTTC; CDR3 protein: CASRTGGWGYTF
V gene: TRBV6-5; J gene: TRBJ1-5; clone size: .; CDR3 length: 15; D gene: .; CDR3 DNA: TGTGCCAGCAGTTACTCGAACAGGGCGTTGCAGCCCCAGCATTTT; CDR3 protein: CASSYSNRALQPQHF
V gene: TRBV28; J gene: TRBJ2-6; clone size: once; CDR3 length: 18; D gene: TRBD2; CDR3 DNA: TGTGCCAGCAGTTTCCGGAATCGGGGGGTCTCTGGGGCCAACGTCCTGACTTTC; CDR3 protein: CASSFRNRGVSGANVLTF
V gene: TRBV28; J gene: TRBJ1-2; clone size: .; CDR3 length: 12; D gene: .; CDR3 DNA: TGTGCCAGCCTCTCGCAGGGAGGTGGCTACACCTTC; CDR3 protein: CASLSQGGGYTF
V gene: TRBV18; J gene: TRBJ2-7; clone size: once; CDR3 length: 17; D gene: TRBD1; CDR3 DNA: TGTGCCAGCTCACCTCTACCGGGACAGGGTAGCTCCTACGAGCAGTACTTC; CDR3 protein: CASSPLPGQGSSYEQYF
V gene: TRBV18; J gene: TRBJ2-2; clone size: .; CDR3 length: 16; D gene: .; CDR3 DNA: TGTGCCAGCTCACCATCTCAAGCGGTGAACACCGGGGAGCTGTTTTTT; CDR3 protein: CASSPSQAVNTGELFF
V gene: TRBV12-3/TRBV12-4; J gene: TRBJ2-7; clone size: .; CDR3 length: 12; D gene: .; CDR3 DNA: TGTGCCAGCAGGCGACAGGTTTACGAGCAGTACTTC; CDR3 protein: CASRRQVYEQYF
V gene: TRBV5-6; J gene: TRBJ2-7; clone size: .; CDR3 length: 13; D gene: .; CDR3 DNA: TGTGCCAGCAGCTTGACAATCGGCAGCGGTCAGTACTTC; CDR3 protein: CASSLTIGSGQYF
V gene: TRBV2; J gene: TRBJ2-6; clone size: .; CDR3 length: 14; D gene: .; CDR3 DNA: TGTGCCAGCCCGAGGGACTCTGGGGCCAACGTCCTGACTTTC; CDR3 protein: CASPRDSGANVLTF
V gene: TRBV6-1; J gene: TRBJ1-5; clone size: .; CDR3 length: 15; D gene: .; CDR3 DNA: TGTGCCAGCAGTGAGGGAAGAGGGTCGTTCCAGCCCCAGCATTTT; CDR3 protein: CASSEGRGSFQPQHF
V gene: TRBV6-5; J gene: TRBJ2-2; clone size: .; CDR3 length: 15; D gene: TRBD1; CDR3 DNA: TGTGCCAGCAGCCGGATCTCAGGGGGCACCGGGGAGCTGTTTTTT; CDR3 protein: CASSRISGGTGELFF
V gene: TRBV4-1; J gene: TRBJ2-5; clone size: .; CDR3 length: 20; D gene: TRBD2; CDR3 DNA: TGCGCCAGCAGCCAAGGGGAGCGGGGGGGTAGAAGCAGGTACCAAGAGACCCAGTACTTC; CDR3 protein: CASSQGERGGRSRYQETQYF
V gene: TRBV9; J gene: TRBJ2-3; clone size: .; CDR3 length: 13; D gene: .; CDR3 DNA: TGTGCCAGCAGCCACGGTCTCACAGATACGCAGTATTTT; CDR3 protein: CASSHGLTDTQYF
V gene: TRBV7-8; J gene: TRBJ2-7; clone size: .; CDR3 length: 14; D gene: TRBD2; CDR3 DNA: TGTGCCAGCAGCCACCGGGACTACCTACGGGAGCAGTACTTC; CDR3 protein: CASSHRDYLREQYF
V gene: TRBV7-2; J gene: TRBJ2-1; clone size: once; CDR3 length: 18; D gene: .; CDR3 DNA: TGTGCCAGCAGCTTAAGGTTCGGTGTGGGAGTTTTTGTTAATGAGCAGTTCTTC; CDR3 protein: CASSLRFGVGVFVNEQFF
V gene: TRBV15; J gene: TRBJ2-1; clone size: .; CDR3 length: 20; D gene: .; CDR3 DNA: TGTGCCACCAGCAGAGATCTGGGCTCCCAGATTACCACGGGATACAATGAGCAGTTCTTC; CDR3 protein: CATSRDLGSQITTGYNEQFF
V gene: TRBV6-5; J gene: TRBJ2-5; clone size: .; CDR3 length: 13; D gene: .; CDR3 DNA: TGTGCCAGCTGGGCTAGCGCAAAAGAGACCCAGTACTTC; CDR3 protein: CASWASAKETQYF
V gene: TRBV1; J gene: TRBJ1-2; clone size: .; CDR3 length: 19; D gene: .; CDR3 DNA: TGCACCAGCAGCCCTGACCGGGACAGGGAACTTCCCTCCGGCTATGGCTACACCTTC; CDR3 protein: CTSSPDRDRELPSGYGYTF
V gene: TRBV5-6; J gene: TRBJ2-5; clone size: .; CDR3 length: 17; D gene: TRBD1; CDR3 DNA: TGTGCCAGCAGCGTTGTCAGGGGGTTTATTTCGGCGGAGACCCAGTACTTC; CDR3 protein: CASSVVRGFISAETQYF
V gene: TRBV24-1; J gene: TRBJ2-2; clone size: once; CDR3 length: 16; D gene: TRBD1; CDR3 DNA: TGTGCCACCAGTGACCTGGGACAGGAGAACACCGGGGAGCTGTTTTTT; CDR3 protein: CATSDLGQENTGELFF
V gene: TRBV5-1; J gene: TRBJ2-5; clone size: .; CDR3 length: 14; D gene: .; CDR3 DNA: TGCGCCAGCAGCCCCGGAAAAGGGAGGGAGACCCAGTACTTC; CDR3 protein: CASSPGKGRETQYF
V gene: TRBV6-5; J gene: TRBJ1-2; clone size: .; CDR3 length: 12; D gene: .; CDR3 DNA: TGTGCCAGCAGTTCAGAAGACTATGGCTACACCTTC; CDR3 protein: CASSSEDYGYTF
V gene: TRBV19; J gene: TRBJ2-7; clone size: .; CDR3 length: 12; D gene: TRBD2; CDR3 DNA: TGTGCCACCGCACGGGGGGTATACGAGCAGTACTTC; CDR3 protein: CATARGVYEQYF
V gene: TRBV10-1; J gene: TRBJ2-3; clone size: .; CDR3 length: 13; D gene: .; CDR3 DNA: TGCGCCAGCAGCGATGGTCACGGGGATACGCAGTATTTT; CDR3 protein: CASSDGHGDTQYF
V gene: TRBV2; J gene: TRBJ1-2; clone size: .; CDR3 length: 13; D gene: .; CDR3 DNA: TGTGCCAGCAGTGAGAGACAGGCCTATGGCTACACCTTC; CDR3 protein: CASSERQAYGYTF
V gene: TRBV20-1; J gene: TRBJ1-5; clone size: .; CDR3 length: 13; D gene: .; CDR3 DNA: TGCAGTGCTAGTGCGAGGAGCGGTCAGCCCCAGCATTTT; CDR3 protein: CSASARSGQPQHF
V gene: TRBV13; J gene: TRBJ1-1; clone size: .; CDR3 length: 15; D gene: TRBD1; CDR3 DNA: TGTGCCAGCAGCTTCCCCAACAGGGGGCGGGGTGAAGCTTTCTTT; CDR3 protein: CASSFPNRGRGEAFF
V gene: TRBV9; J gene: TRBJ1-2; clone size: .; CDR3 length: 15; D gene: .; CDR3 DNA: TGTGCCAGCAGCGTAGGAGGGGGTGAGATCTATGGCTACACCTTC; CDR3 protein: CASSVGGGEIYGYTF
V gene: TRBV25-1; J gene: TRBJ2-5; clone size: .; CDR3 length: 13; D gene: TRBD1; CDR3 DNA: TGTGCCAGCAGTGTAACAGGGGGAAAGACCCAGTACTTC; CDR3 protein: CASSVTGGKTQYF
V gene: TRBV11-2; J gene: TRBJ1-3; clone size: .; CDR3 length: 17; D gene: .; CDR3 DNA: TGTGCCAGCAGCTTAGATCCCCCGGTGCAGGCTGGAAACACCATATATTTT; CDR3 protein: CASSLDPPVQAGNTIYF
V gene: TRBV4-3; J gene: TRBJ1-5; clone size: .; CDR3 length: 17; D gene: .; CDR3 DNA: TGCGCCAGCAGCCAAGACCACGGGTTCGGGAGCAATCAGCCCCAGCATTTT; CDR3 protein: CASSQDHGFGSNQPQHF
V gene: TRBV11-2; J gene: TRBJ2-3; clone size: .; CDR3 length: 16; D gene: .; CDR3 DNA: TGTGCCAGCAGCCTAGCCGGGGGTCCGACCACAGATACGCAGTATTTT; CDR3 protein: CASSLAGGPTTDTQYF
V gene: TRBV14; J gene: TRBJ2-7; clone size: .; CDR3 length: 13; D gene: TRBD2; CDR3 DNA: TGTGCCAGCAGCCCGGGACTAGTCTACGAGCAGTACTTC; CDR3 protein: CASSPGLVYEQYF
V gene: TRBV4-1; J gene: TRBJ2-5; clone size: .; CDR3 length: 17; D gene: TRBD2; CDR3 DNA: TGCGCCAGCAGCCAAGGGACTAGCGGGGCGCCCCGGCAGACCCAGTACTTC; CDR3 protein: CASSQGTSGAPRQTQYF
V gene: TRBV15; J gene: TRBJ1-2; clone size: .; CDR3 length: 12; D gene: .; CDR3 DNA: TGTGCCACCAGCGACCAGGGTACCAGCTACACCTTC; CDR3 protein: CATSDQGTSYTF
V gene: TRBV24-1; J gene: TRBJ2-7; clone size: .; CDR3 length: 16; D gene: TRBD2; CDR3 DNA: TGTGCCACCAGTGATCCTGCCGGGACTAACTCCTACGAGCAGTACTTC; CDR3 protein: CATSDPAGTNSYEQYF
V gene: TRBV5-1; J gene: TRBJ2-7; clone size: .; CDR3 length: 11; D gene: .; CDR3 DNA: TGCGCCAGCAGCTCCACCTACGAGCAGTACTTC; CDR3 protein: CASSSTYEQYF
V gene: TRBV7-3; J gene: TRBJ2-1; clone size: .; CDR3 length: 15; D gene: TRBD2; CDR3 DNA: TGTGCCAGCAGCTTAATACTAGCGCCCTACAATGAGCAGTTCTTC; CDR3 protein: CASSLILAPYNEQFF
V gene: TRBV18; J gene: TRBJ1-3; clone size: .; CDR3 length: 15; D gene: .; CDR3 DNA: TGTGCCAGCTCACCACGACAGGAGATTGGAAACACCATATATTTT; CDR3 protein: CASSPRQEIGNTIYF
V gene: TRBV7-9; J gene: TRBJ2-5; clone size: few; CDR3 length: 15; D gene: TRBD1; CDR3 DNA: TGTGCCAGCAGCTGGGGACAGGCGGAGGGCGAGACCCAGTACTTC; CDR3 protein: CASSWGQAEGETQYF
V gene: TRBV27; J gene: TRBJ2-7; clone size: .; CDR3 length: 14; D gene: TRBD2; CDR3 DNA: TGTGCCAGCAGACTAGCGGGGGTGTCCTACGAGCAGTACTTC; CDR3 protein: CASRLAGVSYEQYF
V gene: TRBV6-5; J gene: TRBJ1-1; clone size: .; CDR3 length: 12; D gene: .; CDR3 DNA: TGTGCCAGCAGCCCCCCGGGCACTGAAGCTTTCTTT; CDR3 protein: CASSPPGTEAFF
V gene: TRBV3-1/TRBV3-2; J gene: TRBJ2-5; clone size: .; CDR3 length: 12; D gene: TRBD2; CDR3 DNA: TGTGCCAGCAGCCCGACTAGCGGGACGCAGTACTTC; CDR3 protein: CASSPTSGTQYF
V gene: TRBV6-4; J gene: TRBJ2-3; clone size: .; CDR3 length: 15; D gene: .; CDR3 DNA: TGTGCCAGCAGTGAGGCGGGGATCAGCACAGATACGCAGTATTTT; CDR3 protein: CASSEAGISTDTQYF
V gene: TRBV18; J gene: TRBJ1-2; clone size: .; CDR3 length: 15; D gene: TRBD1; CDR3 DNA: TGTGCCAGCTCACCACGGGGACAGGGGTTCAATGGCTACACCTTC; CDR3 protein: CASSPRGQGFNGYTF
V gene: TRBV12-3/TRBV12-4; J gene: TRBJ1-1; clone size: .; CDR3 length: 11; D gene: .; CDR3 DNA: TGTGCCAGCAGTCCCCGAGGTCGTGCTTTCTTT; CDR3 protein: CASSPRGRAFF
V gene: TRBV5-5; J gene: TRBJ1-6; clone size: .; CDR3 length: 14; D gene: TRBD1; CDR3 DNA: TGTGCCAGCAGCCCACCGACAGGGGATTCACCCCTCCACTTT; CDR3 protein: CASSPPTGDSPLHF
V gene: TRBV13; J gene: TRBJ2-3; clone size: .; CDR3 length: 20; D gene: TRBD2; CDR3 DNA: TGTGCCAGCAGCTTAGGCCTCCCGGGGAGCGGGGGGCGTGTCACAGATACGCAGTATTTT; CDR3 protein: CASSLGLPGSGGRVTDTQYF
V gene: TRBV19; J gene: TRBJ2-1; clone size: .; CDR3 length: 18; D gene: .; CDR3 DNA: TGTGCCAGTAGTATAGGGTGGGGACTCGAGAGCTCCTACAATGAGCAGTTCTTC; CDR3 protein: CASSIGWGLESSYNEQFF
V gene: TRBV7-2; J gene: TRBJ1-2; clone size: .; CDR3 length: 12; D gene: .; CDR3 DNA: TGTGCCAGCAGCTCAAGCAGGGATGGCTACACCTTC; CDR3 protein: CASSSSRDGYTF